These 27 T cell receptor beta chains originate from one sample sequenced in a study of blood T cells in healthy people across ages. Then a second PCR, running about 7 to 11 cycles, was carried out with a sample-barcoded 5' primer and a J-beta primer mix. TCRdb fed the 5' RACE reads into MiXCR, producing one record per CDR3 protein. Here the sample spans 1.5 million to 2 million distinct CDR3 sequences, about 31% being singletons. The sequencing input was blood. All receptors come from a woman aged 30 to 39 in good health.

There are a few counts of this clonotype. The chain recombines TRBV9 with TRBJ2-7; TRBD2 agrees at 8 bases. TRBJ2-5 explains the end of the DNA better; the J call may be wrong. CDR1 SGDLS and CDR2 YYNGEE come from the germline V gene. The CDR3 covers 17 residues. CDR3 nucleotide sequence: TGTGCCAGCAGCGTAGGGGTGAGCGGGGGTATTAGTGTGACCCAGTACTTC. Protein product: CASSVGVSGGISVTQYF.

The chain links TRBV20-1 to TRBJ2-7; 8 bases agree with TRBD2. The CDR3 consists of 14 residues. From germline, CDR1 is DFQATT and CDR2 SNEGSKA (reference sequence). V lost 2 bases and J lost 5; bases outside the gene matches: 8. CDR3 amino acids: CSARSRLARNEQYF. The DNA of the CDR3 is TGCAGTGCTAGATCCAGACTAGCGCGTAACGAGCAGTACTTC.

This clonotype occurred a few times. The J gene is TRBJ2-3, the V gene TRBV7-6; D may be TRBD2 (6 bases). CDR3 length: 15 amino acids. Germline loops: CDR1 SGHVS, CDR2 FNYEAQ. The V gene lost 1 base and the J gene lost 3 bases, with 11 bases spanning the gap. In nucleotides, the CDR3 is TGTGCCAGCAGCTTAGGGTGGAGGGGAACAGATACGCAGTATTTT. It codes for CASSLGWRGTDTQYF.

The sample holds one count of this clonotype. The chain links TRBV4-3 to TRBJ2-1; TRBD2 is a possible D gene (5 bases). This CDR3 spans 16 amino acids. The germline V gene encodes CDR1 LGHNA and CDR2 YSLEER. The ends were cut back, 0 bases at V and 3 bases at J, with 12 bases in the middle. The CDR3 DNA reads TGCGCCAGCAGCCAAGAGAGGGTCGCACGCTACAATGAGCAGTTCTTC. Amino acid sequence: CASSQERVARYNEQFF.

This clonotype came up a few times. The chain combines TRBV6-2 or TRBV6-3 with TRBJ2-1, with D possibly being TRBD1 or TRBD2 (6 bases each). The CDR3 covers 14 residues. V was clipped by 10 bases and J by 2 bases, with 15 bases between them. The germline gives CDR1 MNHEY, CDR2 SVGEGT. In DNA, the CDR3 is TGTGCCACCAAGGGGGGTGGTGCCTACAATGAGCAGTTCTTC. Translating gives CATKGGGAYNEQFF.

This rearrangement joins TRBV6-6 to TRBJ2-7, with no clear D. This CDR3 has 12 amino acids. Trimming removed 7 bases at V and 6 bases at J, with 13 bases between. Per the germline V gene, CDR1 is MNHNY and CDR2 is SVGAGI (reference sequence). The CDR3 region has the DNA TGTGCCAGCACCAACCCCTGGGGCGAGCAGTACTTC. Translated: CASTNPWGEQYF.

This clonotype appeared a few times. The rearrangement joins TRBV4-1 to TRBJ2-1; 8 bases fit TRBD2. With 0 bases clipped from V and 12 bases from J, the junction kept 4 bases outside the gene matches. Germline V gene lookup returns CDR1 MGHRA and CDR2 YSYEKL. The CDR3 loop spans 13 amino acids. CDR3 DNA: TGCGCCAGCAGCCAAGATCGACTAGCGAGGCAGTTCTTC. Translated: CASSQDRLARQFF.

The chain is built from TRBV27 and TRBJ1-2; D uncertain. V was trimmed by 3 bases and J by 3 bases, leaving 20 bases between them. Germline CDR1 is MNHEY and CDR2 is SMNVEV (reference sequence). The CDR3 runs to 17 residues. The chain's CDR3 is CASSFLSSFRMDYGYTF. CDR3 coding DNA: TGTGCCAGCAGTTTTCTTTCCTCTTTTCGCATGGACTATGGCTACACCTTC.

The genes are TRBV5-1 and TRBJ1-6; the D gene is possibly TRBD1 (6 bases). The CDR3 has 14 residues. Germline CDR1 SGHRS, CDR2 YFSETQ. V lost 2 bases to trimming and J lost 8 bases, with 11 bases between them. The CDR3 DNA reads as TGCGCCAGCAGCTTTTCCTGGACAGATTCACCCCTCCACTTT. Translating it yields CASSFSWTDSPLHF.

This clonotype was seen a few times. The chain is built from TRBV9 and TRBJ2-5; D is undetermined. The CDR3 is 15 amino acids. Germline V gene data show CDR1 as SGDLS and CDR2 as YYNGEE. Between the trimmed V and J ends, which lost 0 bases and 0 bases, there was a span of 9 bases. Here the CDR3 DNA reads TGTGCCAGCAGCGTAGACGGGCTAAACCAAGAGACCCAGTACTTC. Protein sequence: CASSVDGLNQETQYF.

V is TRBV5-1 and J is TRBJ1-2, with unresolved D. Looked up from germline, CDR1 is SGHRS and CDR2 is YFSETQ. Trimming took 0 bases from V and 2 from J, leaving 8 bases between them. CDR3 length equals 14 residues. CDR3 nucleotide sequence: TGCGCCAGCAGCTTGGAAGACCTCAACTATGGCTACACCTTC. This codes for CASSLEDLNYGYTF.

This chain uses TRBV29-1 with TRBJ1-1, with D unresolved. The germline V and J ends were trimmed by 4 bases and 3 bases, with 6 bases remaining between them. CDR1 and CDR2 (germline): SQVTM, ANQGSEA. The CDR3 runs to 11 residues. The CDR3 DNA is TGCAGCGTTGTATGGGACACTGAAGCTTTCTTT. It translates to CSVVWDTEAFF.

This chain connects TRBV6-2 or TRBV6-3 to TRBJ2-2, with D perhaps TRBD2 (5 bases). The CDR3 is made up of 13 amino acids. Germline CDR1 and CDR2: MNHEY and SVGEGT. The V end lost 2 bases, the J end lost 7 bases, and 8 bases lay between the germline ends. The DNA for the CDR3 is TGTGCCAGCAGTTACGGGAGAATCGGGGAGCTGTTTTTT. This sequence encodes CASSYGRIGELFF.

This clonotype was seen more than once but under ten times. This chain links TRBV20-1 with TRBJ2-4; 7 nucleotides line up with TRBD2. Germline CDR1 is DFQATT and CDR2 is SNEGSKA (reference sequence). The CDR3 is made up of 16 amino acids. V dropped 6 bases and J dropped 0; count of bases not matched to a gene: 11. The CDR3 coding sequence is TGCAGTGCCGCCCCCCTCGCGGGAGCAGCCAAAAACATTCAGTACTTC. This sequence encodes CSAAPLAGAAKNIQYF.

This sequence joins TRBV3-1 and TRBJ2-3; D not certain. With 2 bases removed from V and 6 bases from J, the gap between germline ends came to 9 bases. Germline assignment: CDR1 LGHDT and CDR2 YNNKEL (reference sequence). The CDR3 has 13 residues. CDR3 sequence: CASSQRASDTQYF. The CDR3 DNA reads as TGTGCCAGCAGCCAAAGAGCATCGGATACGCAGTATTTT.

V is TRBV29-1 and J is TRBJ2-1; D ambiguous. This CDR3 comprises 15 residues. The V end was cut by 0 bases, the J end by 9 bases, with 18 bases between. CDR1 SQVTM and CDR2 ANQGSEA come from the germline V gene. CDR3: CSVEDRPTPGREQFF. In DNA, the CDR3 is TGCAGCGTTGAAGATCGTCCTACGCCAGGACGTGAGCAGTTCTTC.

This rearrangement joins TRBV20-1 to TRBJ2-1; D might be TRBD2 (5 bases). Germline V gives CDR1 DFQATT, CDR2 SNEGSKA (reference sequence). The V end was cut by 6 bases, the J end by 2 bases, with 17 bases between. The CDR3 runs to 15 residues. The CDR3 nucleotides read TGCAGTGCCCTACTACTAGACCGAGCCTACAATGAGCAGTTCTTC. The encoded protein is CSALLLDRAYNEQFF.

As concerns this clonotype: An end of the junction differs from the germline gene, which may be a read error. The gene calls are TRBV7-6 and TRBJ2-7; the D gene is possibly TRBD2 (6 bases). The CDR3 consists of 15 residues. CDR1 and CDR2 from the germline V gene are SGHVS and FNYEAQ. The CDR3 loop reads CTSSGGPSGFYEQYF. For the CDR3, the DNA is TGTACCAGCAGCGGAGGGCCCAGCGGGTTCTACGAGCAGTACTTC. The entire variable domain, with the rest obtained from reference TRBV7-6 and TRBJ2-7, is as follows: GAGVSQSPRYKVTKRGQDVALRCDPISGHVSLYWYRQALGQGPEFLTYFNYEAQQDKSGLPNDRFSAERPEGSISTLTIQRTEQRDSAMYRCTSSGGPSGFYEQYFGPGTRLTVT.

V gene TRBV7-8 combines with J gene TRBJ2-7, with unresolved D. The CDR3 sequence is 14 residues long. Looked up from germline, CDR1 is SGHVS and CDR2 is FQNEAQ. V gave up 7 bases and J gave up 5 bases, with 18 bases separating them. The CDR3 reads CASMPLIEYHEQYF. In nucleotides, the CDR3 is TGTGCCAGCATGCCCTTGATTGAGTACCACGAGCAGTACTTC.

This clonotype has more than one count but fewer than ten. V and J are TRBV2 and TRBJ2-7, with 8 bases that match TRBD2. CDR3 size: 13 residues. Germline lookup yields CDR1 SNHLY and CDR2 FYNNEI. V trimming: 7 bases; J trimming: 3 bases; junction bases outside the gene matches: 5. CDR3 in amino acids: CASTDSGDYEQYF. The CDR3 DNA reads as TGTGCCAGCACTGATAGCGGGGACTACGAGCAGTACTTC. The full variable domain, rest sourced from reference TRBV2 and TRBJ2-7, is EPEVTQTPSHQVTQMGQEVILRCVPISNHLYFYWYRQILGQKVEFLVSFYNNEISEKSEIFDDQFSVERPDGSNFTLKIRSTKLEDSAMYFCASTDSGDYEQYFGPGTRLTVT.

This clonotype came up a few times. The CDR3 loop reads CACKRDDYNEQFF. CDR3 nucleotides: TGTGCCTGTAAGCGGGACGACTACAATGAGCAGTTCTTC. The chain couples TRBV30 to TRBJ2-1; 7 nucleotides align to TRBD2. Germline V gene data show CDR1 as GTSNPN and CDR2 as SVGIG (reference sequence). V lost 6 bases and J lost 3; bases outside the gene matches: 5. The CDR3 totals 13 residues. Full variable domain (rest looked up from reference TRBV30 and TRBJ2-1): SQTIHQWPATLVQPVGSPLSLECTVEGTSNPNLYWYRQAAGRGLQLLFYSVGIGQISSEVPQNLSASRPQDRQFILSSKKLLLSDSGFYLCACKRDDYNEQFFGPGTRLTVL.

This clonotype was observed once. V and J are TRBV6-5 and TRBJ1-1; D uncertain. The CDR3 is 12 residues long. With 2 bases removed from V and 8 bases from J, the gap between germline ends came to 9 bases. Germline CDR1 MNHEY, CDR2 SVGAGI. CDR3 in amino acids: CASSYLSGEAFF. Here the CDR3 DNA reads TGTGCCAGCAGTTACCTGTCTGGGGAAGCTTTCTTT.

DNA of the CDR3: TGTGCCAGCAGCTGGACCGGACTGCTCTACGAGCAGTACTTC. Translating it yields CASSWTGLLYEQYF. V gene TRBV5-6 combines with J gene TRBJ2-7; tentative D call: TRBD2 (5 bases). The CDR3 extends over 14 amino acids. V was cut by 3 bases and J by 3 bases, with 13 bases left in between. CDR1 is SGHDT and CDR2 is YYEEEE in the germline V gene.

The CDR3 protein is CASSDFPGSGANVLTF. The CDR3 nucleotides read TGTGCCAGCAGCGACTTTCCAGGGTCTGGGGCCAACGTCCTGACTTTC. V usage is TRBV3-1 and J usage is TRBJ2-6, with a possible D match to TRBD1 (5 bases). This CDR3 contains 16 residues. Per germline, CDR1 LGHDT and CDR2 YNNKEL (reference sequence). V dropped 5 bases and J dropped 1 base, with 12 bases sitting between them.

There are a few counts of this clonotype. The chain couples TRBV3-1 to TRBJ2-1; possible D gene TRBD2, 6 bases. This CDR3 has 17 amino acids. Germline V lookup: CDR1 LGHDT, CDR2 YNNKEL (reference sequence). V gave up 0 bases and J gave up 4 bases, with 16 bases separating them. CDR3 sequence reads: CASSQEGTGATYNEQFF. DNA for the CDR3: TGTGCCAGCAGCCAAGAAGGAACGGGAGCAACGTACAATGAGCAGTTCTTC.

The chain joins TRBV7-9 to TRBJ2-7; a possible D gene is TRBD2 (5 bases). Germline CDR1 SEHNR, CDR2 FQNEAQ (reference sequence). The CDR3 runs to 16 residues. Trimming stripped 3 bases from V and 2 bases from J, with 17 bases between. CDR3 region: CASSFFAGLAAYEQYF. The CDR3, as DNA: TGTGCCAGCAGCTTCTTTGCAGGACTGGCAGCCTACGAGCAGTACTTC. Looking up the rest from reference TRBV7-9 and TRBJ2-7 gives the full variable domain: DTGVSQNPRHKITKRGQNVTFRCDPISEHNRLYWYRQTLGQGPEFLTYFQNEAQLEKSRLLSDRFSAERPKGSFSTLEIQRTEQGDSAMYLCASSFFAGLAAYEQYFGPGTRLTVT.

CDR3 in amino acids: CASRTWDKNSPLHF. As DNA, the CDR3 is TGTGCCAGCAGGACATGGGATAAGAATTCACCCCTCCACTTT. This chain joins TRBV12-3 or TRBV12-4 and TRBJ1-6; the D is unclear. The CDR3 extends over 14 amino acids. V lost 6 bases and J 7 bases, leaving 13 bases between the germline ends.